This T cell receptor (beta chain) came from a study of spatial heterogeneity in lung cancer. V lost 6 bases to trimming and J lost 3 bases, with 11 bases between them. CDR1 and CDR2 from the germline V gene are SGHTA and FQGNSA. The CDR3 loop spans 13 amino acids. Unique molecular identifiers tagged every individual TCR cDNA molecule. From the 5' RACE reads, TCRdb called clonotypes with MiXCR, one entry per CDR3 protein. The profile shows fewer than 2,000 distinct CDR3 sequences, about a quarter of them singletons. As to time point: sample taken at primary tumor resection. No cells were sorted before sequencing. The whole RNA sequenced was extracted from tumor, nontumor lung or frozen PBMC. Untreated early-stage non-small cell lung cancer patients, roughly 75 in total, were the donors.

The chain recombines TRBV7-2 with TRBJ2-5, with D possibly TRBD1 on 6 matching bases. This specimen was PBMCs, taken at surgery. The sequence came from a male donor with early-stage non-small cell lung cancer. This CDR3 is CASRDRVKETQYF. The CDR3 nucleotides are TGTGCCAGCAGGGACAGAGTCAAAGAGACCCAGTACTTC.